One and the same sample provided the 8 T cell receptor beta chains below, sequenced in a study of shared clonotypes between healthy human individuals. The protocol was immunoSEQ multiplex PCR, while the TCRdb copy is restricted to in-frame clones and leaves out a portion. The repertoire has around 2.1 million clones, roughly 91% of them found once; the top ten carry under 2%. Naive CD8 cells, CD45RO-negative and positively selected for CCR7, excluded terminally differentiated effector memory CD45RA+ cells. The specimen sequenced was naive CD8+ T cells from PBMCs. The receptors here all came from a man younger than 30 in good health. Some clones in this sample may be carry-over from other donors' samples.

For the CDR3, the DNA is TGTGCCAGCAGCGCCGGGACACAAAGCTCCTACGAGCAGTACTTC. Translated: CASSAGTQSSYEQYF. The V and J genes are TRBV7-6 and TRBJ2-7, with D possibly being TRBD1 (6 bases). Per germline, CDR1 SGHVS and CDR2 FNYEAQ. Trimming left V 5 bases short and J 0 bases short, with 14 bases between. The CDR3 sequence is 15 residues long.

V usage is TRBV7-3 and J usage is TRBJ1-1; D is undetermined. CDR3 size: 14 residues. Germline CDR1 SGHTA, CDR2 FQGTGA. The ends were cut back, 2 bases at V and 5 bases at J, with 12 bases in the middle. CDR3 in DNA: TGTGCCAGCAGCTTACAGGACCCCGGGACTGAAGCTTTCTTT. This gives the protein CASSLQDPGTEAFF. Variable domain in full (rest from reference TRBV7-3 and TRBJ1-1): GAGVSQTPSNKVTEKGKYVELRCDPISGHTALYWYRQSLGQGPEFLIYFQGTGAADDSGLPNDRFFAVRPEGSVSTLKIQRTERGDSAVYLCASSLQDPGTEAFFGQGTRLTVV.

This clone has a handful of counts. The rearrangement links TRBV2 to TRBJ1-2; 7 bases map to TRBD1. V shed 5 bases and J 8 bases; nucleotides not matched to a gene: 11. The CDR3 extends over 14 amino acids. The germline V gene has CDR1 SNHLY and CDR2 FYNNEI. As DNA, the CDR3 is TGTGCCAGCAGTCAAGACTGGACAGGCGAGGGCTACACCTTC. Its protein is CASSQDWTGEGYTF.

The chain combines TRBV27 with TRBJ1-1; D is ambiguous. Germline values: CDR1 MNHEY, CDR2 SMNVEV (reference sequence). Trimming took off 2 bases at V and 1 base at J, with 8 bases between the two ends. CDR3 length: 14 amino acids. The CDR3 reads CASSLMYGNTEAFF. The CDR3 bases are TGTGCCAGCAGTTTAATGTACGGGAACACTGAAGCTTTCTTT.

This clone was seen a few times. The chain recombines TRBV27 with TRBJ1-2, with 9 nucleotides matching TRBD1. J was trimmed by 4 bases and V by 7 bases; bases with no gene match: 16. Germline V lookup: CDR1 MNHEY, CDR2 SMNVEV (reference sequence). The CDR3 has 17 residues. This CDR3 reads CASNPVGTGLDGYGYTF. CDR3 DNA sequence: TGTGCCAGCAACCCCGTCGGGACAGGGCTTGATGGCTATGGCTACACCTTC.

This chain links TRBV5-1 with TRBJ2-6; 7 bases line up with TRBD1. The CDR3 has 18 residues. The germline V gene has CDR1 SGHRS and CDR2 YFSETQ. Trimming at V came to 6 bases and at J to 0 bases, leaving 12 bases not matched to a gene. CDR3 sequence reads: CASTYGWDSFSGANVLTF. CDR3 coding DNA: TGCGCCAGCACGTACGGATGGGACAGCTTCTCTGGGGCCAACGTCCTGACTTTC.

The V and J genes are TRBV11-2 and TRBJ2-7, with a possible D match to TRBD1 (7 bases). The germline V gene encodes CDR1 SGHAT and CDR2 FQNNGV. Trimming cost V 5 bases and J 2 bases, with 16 bases left between them. The CDR3 is made up of 15 amino acids. The CDR3 protein is CASSQRAGGPYEQYF. The CDR3 DNA reads as TGTGCCAGCAGCCAGCGGGCAGGGGGTCCCTACGAGCAGTACTTC.

V usage is TRBV10-3 and J usage is TRBJ2-7; 10 nucleotides match TRBD2. Trimming took 4 bases from V and 2 from J; bases not matched to a gene: 8. Germline V lookup: CDR1 ENHRY, CDR2 SYGVKD. CDR3 length: 16 amino acids. CDR3 sequence (DNA): TGTGCCATCAGTGTACTAGCGGGAAGGGACGCCTACGAGCAGTACTTC. Translating gives CAISVLAGRDAYEQYF.